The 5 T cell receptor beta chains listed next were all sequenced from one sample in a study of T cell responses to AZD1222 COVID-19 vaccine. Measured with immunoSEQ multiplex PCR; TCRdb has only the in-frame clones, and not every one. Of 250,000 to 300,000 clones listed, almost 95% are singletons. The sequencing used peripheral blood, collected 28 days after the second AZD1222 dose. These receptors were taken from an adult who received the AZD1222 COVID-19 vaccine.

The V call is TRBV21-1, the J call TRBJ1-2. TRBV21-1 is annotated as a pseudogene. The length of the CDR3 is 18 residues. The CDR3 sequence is CASSKGPRGREGGYGYTF. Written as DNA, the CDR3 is TGTGCCAGCAGCAAAGGCCCCAGGGGGAGGGAAGGGGGCTATGGCTACACCTTC.

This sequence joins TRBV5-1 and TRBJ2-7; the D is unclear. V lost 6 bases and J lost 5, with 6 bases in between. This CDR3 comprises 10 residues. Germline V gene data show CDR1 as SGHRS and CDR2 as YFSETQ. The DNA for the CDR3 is TGCGCCAGCATCGTTCACGAGCAGTACTTC. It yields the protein CASIVHEQYF. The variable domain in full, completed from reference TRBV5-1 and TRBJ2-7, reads KAGVTQTPRYLIKTRGQQVTLSCSPISGHRSVSWYQQTPGQGLQFLFEYFSETQRNKGNFPGRFSGRQFSNSRSEMNVSTLELGDSALYLCASIVHEQYFGPGTRLTVT.

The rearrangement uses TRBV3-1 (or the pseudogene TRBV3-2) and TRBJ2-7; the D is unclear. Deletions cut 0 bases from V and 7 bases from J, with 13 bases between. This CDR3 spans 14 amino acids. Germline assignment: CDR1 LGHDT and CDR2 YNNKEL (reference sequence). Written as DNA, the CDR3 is TGTGCCAGCAGCCAAGACGGACGCAGGAATGAGCAGTACTTC. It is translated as CASSQDGRRNEQYF.

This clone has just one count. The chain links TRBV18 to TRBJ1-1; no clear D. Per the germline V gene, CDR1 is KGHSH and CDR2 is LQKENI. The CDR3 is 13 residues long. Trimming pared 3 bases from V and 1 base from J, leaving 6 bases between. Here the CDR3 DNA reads TGTGCCAGCTCACCCAACAAGAACACTGAAGCTTTCTTT. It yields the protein CASSPNKNTEAFF. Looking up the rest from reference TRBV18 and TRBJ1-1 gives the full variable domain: NAGVMQNPRHLVRRRGQEARLRCSPMKGHSHVYWYRQLPEEGLKFMVYLQKENIIDESGMPKERFSAEFPKEGPSILRIQQVVRGDSAAYFCASSPNKNTEAFFGQGTRLTVV.

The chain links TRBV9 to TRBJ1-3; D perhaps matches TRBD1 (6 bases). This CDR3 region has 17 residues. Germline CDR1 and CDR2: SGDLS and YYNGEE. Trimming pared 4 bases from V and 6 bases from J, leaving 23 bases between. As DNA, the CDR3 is TGTGCCAGCAGCCATCGGTCCACTAAAGGGGGAAAAAACACCATATATTTT. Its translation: CASSHRSTKGGKNTIYF. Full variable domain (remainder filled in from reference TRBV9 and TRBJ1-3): DSGVTQTPKHLITATGQRVTLRCSPRSGDLSVYWYQQSLDQGLQFLIQYYNGEERAKGNILERFSAQQFPDLHSELNLSSLELGDSALYFCASSHRSTKGGKNTIYFGEGSWLTVV.